This TCR beta chain was sequenced in a study of blood T cell repertoires in COVID-19. TCRdb's copy holds only in-frame clones and misses some; the assay was immunoSEQ multiplex PCR. Of hundreds of thousands of clones listed, 75% to 90% are singletons. The junction had 9 bases not matched to a gene; V was cut back by 10 bases and J by 7 bases. The CDR3 length is 13 residues. This chain uses TRBV12-3 or TRBV12-4 with TRBJ2-1, with 8 nucleotides matching TRBD2. Material for sequencing was peripheral blood. This TCR derives from a middle-aged man with acute or convalescent COVID-19. For the CDR3, the DNA is TGTGCCAACGGGGGGGCCGAGGAAAATGAGCAGTTCTTC. Translated: CANGGAEENEQFF.